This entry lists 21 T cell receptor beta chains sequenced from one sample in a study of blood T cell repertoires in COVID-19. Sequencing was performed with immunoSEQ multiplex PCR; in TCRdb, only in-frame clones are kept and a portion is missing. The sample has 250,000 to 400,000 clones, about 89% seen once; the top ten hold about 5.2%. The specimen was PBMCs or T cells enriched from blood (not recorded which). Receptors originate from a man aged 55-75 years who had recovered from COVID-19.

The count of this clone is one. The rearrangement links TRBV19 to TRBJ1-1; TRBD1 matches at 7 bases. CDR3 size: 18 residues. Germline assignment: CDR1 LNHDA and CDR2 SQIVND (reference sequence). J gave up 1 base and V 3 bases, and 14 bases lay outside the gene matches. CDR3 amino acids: CASSMPVSTGEENTEAFF. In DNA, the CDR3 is TGTGCCAGTAGTATGCCGGTTTCAACAGGGGAAGAGAACACTGAAGCTTTCTTT.

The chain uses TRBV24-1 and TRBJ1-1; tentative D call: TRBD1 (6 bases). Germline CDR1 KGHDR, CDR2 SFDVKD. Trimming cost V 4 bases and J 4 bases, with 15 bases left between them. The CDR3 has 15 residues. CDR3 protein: CATSEAGAVGTEAFF. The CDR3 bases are TGTGCCACCAGTGAGGCAGGGGCTGTGGGCACTGAAGCTTTCTTT.

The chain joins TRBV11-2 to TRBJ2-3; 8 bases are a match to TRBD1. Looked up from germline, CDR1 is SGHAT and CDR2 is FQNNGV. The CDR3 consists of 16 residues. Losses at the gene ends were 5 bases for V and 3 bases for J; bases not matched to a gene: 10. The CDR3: CASSEPQGARTDTQYF. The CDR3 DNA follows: TGTGCCAGCAGCGAGCCTCAGGGGGCTCGGACAGATACGCAGTATTTT.

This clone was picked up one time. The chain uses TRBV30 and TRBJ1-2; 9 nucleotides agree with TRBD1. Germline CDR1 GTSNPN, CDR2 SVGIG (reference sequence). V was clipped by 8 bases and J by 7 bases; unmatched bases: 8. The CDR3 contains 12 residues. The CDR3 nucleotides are TGTGCCAGCTCACAGGGGGCGGGTGGCTACACCTTC. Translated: CASSQGAGGYTF.

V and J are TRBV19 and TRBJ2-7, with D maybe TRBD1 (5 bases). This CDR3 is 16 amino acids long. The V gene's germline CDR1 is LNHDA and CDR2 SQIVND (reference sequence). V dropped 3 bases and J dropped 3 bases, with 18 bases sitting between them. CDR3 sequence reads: CASSIGVSKRGYEQYF. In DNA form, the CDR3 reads TGTGCCAGTAGTATCGGAGTTTCTAAAAGGGGCTACGAGCAGTACTTC.

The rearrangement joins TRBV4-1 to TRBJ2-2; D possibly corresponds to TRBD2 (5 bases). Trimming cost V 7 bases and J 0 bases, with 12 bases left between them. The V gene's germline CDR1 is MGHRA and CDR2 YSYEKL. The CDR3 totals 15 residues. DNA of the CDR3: TGCGCCAGCACCCCTCGGGGAACGAACACCGGGGAGCTGTTTTTT. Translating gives CASTPRGTNTGELFF.

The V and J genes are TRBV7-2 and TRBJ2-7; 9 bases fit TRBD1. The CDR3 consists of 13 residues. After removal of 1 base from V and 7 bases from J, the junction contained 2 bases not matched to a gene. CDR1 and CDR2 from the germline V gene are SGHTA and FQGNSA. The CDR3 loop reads CASSLDRGPEQYF. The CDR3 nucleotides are TGTGCCAGCAGCTTAGACAGGGGGCCTGAGCAGTACTTC.

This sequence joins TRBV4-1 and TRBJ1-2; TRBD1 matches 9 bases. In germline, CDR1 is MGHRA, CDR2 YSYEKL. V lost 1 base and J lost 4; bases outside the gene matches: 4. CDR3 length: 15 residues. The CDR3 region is CASSQATGGAYGYTF. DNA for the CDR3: TGCGCCAGCAGCCAAGCGACAGGGGGAGCCTATGGCTACACCTTC.

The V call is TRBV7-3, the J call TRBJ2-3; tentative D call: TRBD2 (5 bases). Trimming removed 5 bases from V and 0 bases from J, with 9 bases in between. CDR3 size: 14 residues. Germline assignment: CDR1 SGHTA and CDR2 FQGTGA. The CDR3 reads CASSGPGSTDTQYF. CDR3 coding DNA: TGTGCCAGCAGCGGACCGGGGAGCACAGATACGCAGTATTTT.

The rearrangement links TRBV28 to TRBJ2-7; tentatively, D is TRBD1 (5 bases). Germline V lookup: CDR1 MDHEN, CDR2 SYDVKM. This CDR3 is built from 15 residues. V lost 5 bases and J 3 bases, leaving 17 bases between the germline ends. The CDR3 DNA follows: TGTGCCAGCAGTCTCATTCCGACAGAGGTCTACGAGCAGTACTTC. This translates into CASSLIPTEVYEQYF.

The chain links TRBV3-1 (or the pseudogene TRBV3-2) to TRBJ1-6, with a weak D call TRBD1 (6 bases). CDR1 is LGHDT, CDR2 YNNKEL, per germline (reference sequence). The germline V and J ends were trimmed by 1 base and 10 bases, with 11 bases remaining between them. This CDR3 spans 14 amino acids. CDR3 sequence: CASSQVQGYSPLHF. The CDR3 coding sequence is TGTGCCAGCAGCCAAGTACAGGGCTACTCACCCCTCCACTTT.

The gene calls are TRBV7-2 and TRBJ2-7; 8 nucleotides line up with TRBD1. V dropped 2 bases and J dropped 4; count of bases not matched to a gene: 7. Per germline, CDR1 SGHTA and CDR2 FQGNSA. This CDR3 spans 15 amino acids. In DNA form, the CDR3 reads TGTGCCAGCAGCTTACATCCGGACAGGGTATACGAGCAGTACTTC. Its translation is CASSLHPDRVYEQYF. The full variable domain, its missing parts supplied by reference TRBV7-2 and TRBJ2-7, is GAGVSQSPSNKVTEKGKDVELRCDPISGHTALYWYRQSLGQGLEFLIYFQGNSAPDKSGLPSDRFSAERTGGSVSTLTIQRTQQEDSAVYLCASSLHPDRVYEQYFGPGTRLTVT.

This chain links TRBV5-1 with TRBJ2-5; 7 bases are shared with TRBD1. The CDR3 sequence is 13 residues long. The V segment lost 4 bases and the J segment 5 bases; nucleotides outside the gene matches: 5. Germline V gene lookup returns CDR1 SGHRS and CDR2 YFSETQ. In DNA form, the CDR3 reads TGCGCCAGCAGCGAACAGGGGCAGGAGACCCAGTACTTC. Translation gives CASSEQGQETQYF.

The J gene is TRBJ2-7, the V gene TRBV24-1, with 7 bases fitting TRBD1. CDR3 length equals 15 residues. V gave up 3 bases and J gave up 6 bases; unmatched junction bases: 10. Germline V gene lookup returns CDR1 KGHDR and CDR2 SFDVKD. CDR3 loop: CATSDPRSTGFEQYF. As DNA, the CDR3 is TGTGCCACCAGTGATCCCCGGTCGACAGGGTTCGAGCAGTACTTC.

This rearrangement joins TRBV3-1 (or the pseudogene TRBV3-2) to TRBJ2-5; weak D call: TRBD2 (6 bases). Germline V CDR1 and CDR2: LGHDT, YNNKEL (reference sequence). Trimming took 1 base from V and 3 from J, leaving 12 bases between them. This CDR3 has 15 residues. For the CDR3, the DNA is TGTGCCAGCAGCCAAGTTGGGACTGTAGAAGAGACCCAGTACTTC. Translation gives CASSQVGTVEETQYF.

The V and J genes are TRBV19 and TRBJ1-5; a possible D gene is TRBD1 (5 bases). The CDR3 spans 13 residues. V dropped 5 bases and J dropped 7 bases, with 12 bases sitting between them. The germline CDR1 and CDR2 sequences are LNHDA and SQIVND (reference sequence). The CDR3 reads CASSLQERQPQHF. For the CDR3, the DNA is TGTGCCAGTAGTCTACAGGAGAGGCAGCCCCAGCATTTT. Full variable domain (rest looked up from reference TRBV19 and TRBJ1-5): DGGITQSPKYLFRKEGQNVTLSCEQNLNHDAMYWYRQDPGQGLRLIYYSQIVNDFQKGDIAEGYSVSREKKESFPLTVTSAQKNPTAFYLCASSLQERQPQHFGDGTRLSIL.

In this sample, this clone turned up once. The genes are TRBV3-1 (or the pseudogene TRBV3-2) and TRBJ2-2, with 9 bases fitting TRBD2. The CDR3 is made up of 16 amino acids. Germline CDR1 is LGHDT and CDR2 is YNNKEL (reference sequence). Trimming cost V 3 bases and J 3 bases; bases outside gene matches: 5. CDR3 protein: CASSQPTSGHTGELFF. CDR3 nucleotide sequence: TGTGCCAGCAGCCAGCCGACTAGCGGACACACCGGGGAGCTGTTTTTT.

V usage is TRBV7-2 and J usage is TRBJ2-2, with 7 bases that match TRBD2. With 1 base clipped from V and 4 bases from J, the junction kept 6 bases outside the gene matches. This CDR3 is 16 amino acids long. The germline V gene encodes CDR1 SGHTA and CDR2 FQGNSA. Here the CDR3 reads CASSLVAGPGTGELFF. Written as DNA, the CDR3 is TGTGCCAGCAGCTTAGTAGCGGGCCCGGGCACCGGGGAGCTGTTTTTT.

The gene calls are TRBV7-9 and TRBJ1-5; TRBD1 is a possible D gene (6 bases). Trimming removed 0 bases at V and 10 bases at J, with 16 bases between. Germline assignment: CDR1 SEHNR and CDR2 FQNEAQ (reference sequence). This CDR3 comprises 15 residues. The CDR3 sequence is CASSLALGGTSPQHF. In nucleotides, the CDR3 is TGTGCCAGCAGCTTAGCGCTTGGGGGCACCAGCCCCCAGCATTTT.

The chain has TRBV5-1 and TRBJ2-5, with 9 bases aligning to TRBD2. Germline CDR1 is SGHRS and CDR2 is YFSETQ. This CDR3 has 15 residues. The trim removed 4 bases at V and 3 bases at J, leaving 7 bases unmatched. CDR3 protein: CASSQRRGGEETQYF. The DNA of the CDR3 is TGCGCCAGCAGCCAAAGACGCGGGGGGGAAGAGACCCAGTACTTC.

In DNA, the CDR3 is TGCAGCGTTGAGCCCCCCACTAGGACAGATACGCAGTATTTT. It translates to CSVEPPTRTDTQYF. V and J are TRBV29-1 and TRBJ2-3; a possible D gene is TRBD2 (5 bases). Trimming left V 3 bases short and J 3 bases short, with 13 bases between. Germline V gene data show CDR1 as SQVTM and CDR2 as ANQGSEA. This CDR3 is built from 14 residues.